This is a list of T cell receptor beta chains from one sample in a study of cytomegalovirus exposure and HLA in healthy donors. Some clones are missing from TCRdb's copy, which holds only in-frame ones; the method was immunoSEQ multiplex PCR. The profile shows 210,000 or so clones, 70% to 90% of them singletons. Sequences were obtained from PBMCs. The receptors shown here come from a girl aged 2 to 9 in good health and CMV-seronegative. The CDR3 runs from the conserved cysteine through the conserved F or W. D genes are given only for firm matches. Clone size is given for some rows only: seen once, a few or many times, or a class if the clone is expanded.

D: NA
size: NA
J: TRBJ1-1
V: TRBV7-9
CDR3: CSSSLAGVNTEAFF
DNA: TGTTCCAGCAGCTTAGCAGGGGTGAACACTGAAGCTTTCTTT

D: NA
size: NA
J: TRBJ2-2
V: TRBV27
CDR3: CASSLYSTGELFF
DNA: TGTGCCAGCAGTTTATACAGCACCGGGGAGCTGTTTTTT

D: TRBD1
size: once
J: TRBJ1-2
V: TRBV19
CDR3: CASSVGQGMGGYTF
DNA: TGTGCCAGTAGTGTGGGACAGGGGATGGGTGGCTACACCTTC

D: NA
size: once
J: TRBJ2-5
V: TRBV6-5
CDR3: CASSYRLSGTQYF
DNA: TGTGCCAGCAGTTACCGGTTGAGTGGGACCCAGTACTTC

D: TRBD1
size: NA
J: TRBJ2-3
V: TRBV6-1
CDR3: CASSLGGQGNTQYF
DNA: TGTGCCAGCAGTTTAGGGGGACAGGGCAATACGCAGTATTTT

D: NA
size: NA
J: TRBJ2-7
V: TRBV27
CDR3: CASSPPPGLSYEQYF
DNA: TGTGCCAGCAGTCCGCCGCCAGGGCTCTCCTACGAGCAGTACTTC

D: NA
size: NA
J: TRBJ2-3
V: TRBV20-1
CDR3: CSGADTQYF
DNA: TGCAGTGGAGCAGATACGCAGTATTTT

D: TRBD2
size: NA
J: TRBJ2-1
V: TRBV11-3
CDR3: CASSFTSGLAGGPLHNEQFF
DNA: TGTGCCAGCAGCTTTACCTCTGGACTAGCGGGGGGGCCCCTACACAATGAGCAGTTCTTC

D: NA
size: NA
J: TRBJ1-6
V: TRBV2
CDR3: CASQKRVGENSPLHF
DNA: TGTGCCAGCCAGAAAAGGGTAGGGGAAAATTCACCCCTCCACTTT

D: TRBD2
size: NA
J: TRBJ2-1
V: TRBV2
CDR3: CASSLLAANEQFF
DNA: TGTGCCAGCAGTTTACTAGCGGCCAATGAGCAGTTCTTC

D: NA
size: NA
J: TRBJ1-1
V: TRBV15
CDR3: CATSRDVQVVSTEAFF
DNA: TGTGCCACCAGCAGAGATGTACAGGTAGTATCCACTGAAGCTTTCTTT

D: NA
size: NA
J: TRBJ1-1
V: TRBV12-5
CDR3: CASGLEWGSMNTEAFF
DNA: TGTGCTAGTGGTTTGGAATGGGGCAGCATGAACACTGAAGCTTTCTTT

D: TRBD1
size: NA
J: TRBJ2-5
V: TRBV7-6
CDR3: CASSSGQGRKETQYF
DNA: TGTGCCAGCAGTTCCGGACAGGGGAGGAAAGAGACCCAGTACTTC

D: TRBD1
size: few
J: TRBJ1-6
V: TRBV7-8
CDR3: CASSIRDRVNSPLHF
DNA: TGTGCCAGCAGCATAAGGGACAGGGTCAATTCACCCCTCCACTTT

D: NA
size: NA
J: TRBJ1-1
V: TRBV2
CDR3: CASKGINTEAFF
DNA: TGTGCCAGCAAGGGGATAAACACTGAAGCTTTCTTT

D: NA
size: NA
J: TRBJ2-7
V: TRBV28
CDR3: CASSVGGRRDEQYF
DNA: TGTGCCAGCAGTGTCGGAGGGAGGAGGGACGAGCAGTACTTC

D: TRBD1
size: NA
J: TRBJ1-1
V: TRBV25-1
CDR3: CASRLAGTGNTEAFF
DNA: TGTGCCAGCAGACTTGCCGGGACAGGGAACACTGAAGCTTTCTTT

D: TRBD1
size: once
J: TRBJ1-2
V: TRBV4-1
CDR3: CASSRLQGANYGYTF
DNA: TGCGCCAGCAGCCGATTACAGGGGGCCAACTATGGCTACACCTTC

D: TRBD1
size: NA
J: TRBJ1-2
V: TRBV10-2
CDR3: CASSEGRGPSGYTF
DNA: TGCGCCAGCAGTGAAGGCAGGGGGCCTTCTGGCTACACCTTC

D: NA
size: once
J: TRBJ2-3
V: TRBV11-2
CDR3: CASSLVSGFHTDTQYF
DNA: TGTGCCAGCAGCTTAGTTTCCGGTTTTCACACAGATACGCAGTATTTT

D: TRBD2
size: NA
J: TRBJ2-1
V: TRBV19
CDR3: CASSKGGGYNEQFF
DNA: TGTGCCAGTAGTAAGGGCGGGGGGTACAATGAGCAGTTCTTC

D: NA
size: NA
J: TRBJ2-7
V: TRBV5-6
CDR3: CASSWAGTHEQYF
DNA: TGTGCCAGCAGCTGGGCGGGGACGCACGAGCAGTACTTC

D: TRBD1
size: once
J: TRBJ1-4
V: TRBV7-2
CDR3: CASSFQQGTNEKLFF
DNA: TGTGCCAGCAGCTTCCAACAGGGGACTAATGAAAAACTGTTTTTT

D: TRBD1
size: NA
J: TRBJ1-1
V: TRBV6-5
CDR3: CASSYSLGTGRTEAFF
DNA: TGTGCCAGCAGTTACTCGCTCGGGACAGGGCGCACTGAAGCTTTCTTT

D: TRBD2
size: NA
J: TRBJ2-7
V: TRBV6-5
CDR3: CASSTRTSGNYEQYF
DNA: TGTGCCAGCAGTACCCGGACTAGCGGGAACTACGAGCAGTACTTC

D: NA
size: NA
J: TRBJ2-5
V: TRBV6-1
CDR3: CATWSVSGGPAQYF
DNA: TGTGCCACCTGGTCAGTGTCAGGGGGGCCGGCCCAGTACTTC

D: NA
size: NA
J: TRBJ1-2
V: TRBV6-5
CDR3: CASSRRGFLYGYTF
DNA: TGTGCCAGCAGTCGGCGGGGGTTTCTTTATGGCTACACCTTC

D: NA
size: NA
J: TRBJ1-5
V: TRBV7-8
CDR3: CASSLAGASNQPQHF
DNA: TGTGCCAGCAGCTTAGCAGGGGCCAGCAATCAGCCCCAGCATTTT

D: TRBD1
size: NA
J: TRBJ1-1
V: TRBV10-3
CDR3: CAISQLTGAFIHTEAFF
DNA: TGTGCCATCAGCCAACTGACAGGGGCCTTTATCCACACTGAAGCTTTCTTT

D: NA
size: NA
J: TRBJ2-3
V: TRBV18
CDR3: CASSPTSITDTQYF
DNA: TGTGCCAGCTCACCGACTAGTATCACAGATACGCAGTATTTT

D: TRBD1
size: once
J: TRBJ2-3
V: TRBV6-5
CDR3: CASTDQGAIDTQYF
DNA: TGTGCCAGCACTGACCAGGGGGCTATAGATACGCAGTATTTT

D: TRBD2
size: NA
J: TRBJ2-1
V: TRBV12-5
CDR3: CASGLRLAGVRRSYNEQFF
DNA: TGTGCTAGTGGTTTGCGGCTAGCGGGAGTCAGGAGATCCTACAATGAGCAGTTCTTC

D: NA
size: NA
J: TRBJ1-1
V: TRBV7-9
CDR3: CASSFRGNTEAFF
DNA: TGTGCCAGCAGCTTCCGGGGGAACACTGAAGCTTTCTTT

D: NA
size: NA
J: TRBJ1-1
V: TRBV7-9
CDR3: CASSARGWGGFTEAFF
DNA: TGTGCCAGCAGCGCTAGAGGGTGGGGAGGGTTTACTGAAGCTTTCTTT

D: NA
size: NA
J: TRBJ2-5
V: TRBV6-5
CDR3: CASTLRLAEGETQYF
DNA: TGTGCCAGCACCCTACGCTTAGCGGAGGGGGAGACCCAGTACTTC

D: NA
size: NA
J: TRBJ1-1
V: TRBV7-9
CDR3: CASSFPGNTEAFF
DNA: TGTGCCAGCAGCTTTCCCGGTAACACTGAAGCTTTCTTT

D: TRBD2
size: NA
J: TRBJ2-2
V: TRBV10-2
CDR3: CASRGLAVTGELFF
DNA: TGCGCCAGCAGGGGACTAGCGGTCACCGGGGAGCTGTTTTTT

D: TRBD1
size: NA
J: TRBJ2-5
V: TRBV5-1
CDR3: CASSQPGTGETQYF
DNA: TGCGCCAGCAGCCAACCCGGGACAGGAGAGACCCAGTACTTC

D: TRBD2
size: NA
J: TRBJ2-7
V: TRBV11-2
CDR3: CASSLEGLAGGTSYEQYF
DNA: TGTGCCAGCAGCTTAGAGGGACTAGCGGGGGGGACGTCCTACGAGCAGTACTTC

D: TRBD1
size: NA
J: TRBJ1-6
V: TRBV18
CDR3: CASSRAGTGGVESPLHF
DNA: TGTGCCAGCTCACGAGCCGGGACAGGGGGCGTAGAATCACCCCTCCACTTT

D: TRBD2
size: NA
J: TRBJ2-1
V: TRBV7-6
CDR3: CASSLVSGRGNEQFF
DNA: TGTGCCAGCAGCTTGGTCAGCGGGAGAGGTAATGAGCAGTTCTTC

D: NA
size: once
J: TRBJ2-7
V: TRBV28
CDR3: CASFPSARAGYEQYF
DNA: TGTGCCAGCTTCCCGAGTGCGCGGGCTGGTTACGAGCAGTACTTC

D: TRBD1
size: NA
J: TRBJ1-6
V: TRBV2
CDR3: CASSRDPGTVGSPLHF
DNA: TGTGCCAGCAGCCGAGACCCCGGGACAGTTGGTTCACCCCTCCACTTT

D: NA
size: NA
J: TRBJ1-4
V: TRBV5-1
CDR3: CATKSGISNEKLFF
DNA: TGCGCCACCAAATCAGGGATCTCTAATGAAAAACTGTTTTTT

D: NA
size: NA
J: TRBJ1-5
V: TRBV19
CDR3: CASGQGFAQPQHF
DNA: TGTGCCAGTGGGCAGGGGTTTGCTCAGCCCCAGCATTTT